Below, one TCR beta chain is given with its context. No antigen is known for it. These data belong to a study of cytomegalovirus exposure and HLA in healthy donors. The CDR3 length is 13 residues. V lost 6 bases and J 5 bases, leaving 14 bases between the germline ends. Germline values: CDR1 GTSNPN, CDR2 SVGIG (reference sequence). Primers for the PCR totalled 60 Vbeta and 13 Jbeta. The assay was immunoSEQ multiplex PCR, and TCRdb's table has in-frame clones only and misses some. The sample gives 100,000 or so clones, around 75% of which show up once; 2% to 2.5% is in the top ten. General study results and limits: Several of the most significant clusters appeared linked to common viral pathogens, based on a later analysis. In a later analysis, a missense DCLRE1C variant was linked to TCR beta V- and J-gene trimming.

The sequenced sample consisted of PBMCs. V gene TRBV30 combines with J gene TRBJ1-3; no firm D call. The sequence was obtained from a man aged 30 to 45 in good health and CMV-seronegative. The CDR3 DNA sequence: TGTGCCTGTGTTCCCCTTAATCGAAACACCATATATTTT. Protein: CACVPLNRNTIYF.